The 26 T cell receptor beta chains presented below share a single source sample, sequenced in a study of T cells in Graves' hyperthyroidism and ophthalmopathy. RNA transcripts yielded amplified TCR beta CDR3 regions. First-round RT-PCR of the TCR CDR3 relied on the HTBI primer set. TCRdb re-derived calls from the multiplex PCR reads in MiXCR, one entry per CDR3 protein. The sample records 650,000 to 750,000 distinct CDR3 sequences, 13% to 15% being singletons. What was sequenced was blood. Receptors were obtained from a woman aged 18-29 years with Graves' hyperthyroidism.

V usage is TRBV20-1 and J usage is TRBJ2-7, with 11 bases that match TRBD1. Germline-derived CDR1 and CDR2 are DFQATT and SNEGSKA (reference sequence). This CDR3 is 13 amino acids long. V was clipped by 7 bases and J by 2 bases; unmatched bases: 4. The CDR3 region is CSGEGQGAYEQYF. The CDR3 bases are TGCAGTGGCGAGGGACAGGGGGCCTACGAGCAGTACTTC.

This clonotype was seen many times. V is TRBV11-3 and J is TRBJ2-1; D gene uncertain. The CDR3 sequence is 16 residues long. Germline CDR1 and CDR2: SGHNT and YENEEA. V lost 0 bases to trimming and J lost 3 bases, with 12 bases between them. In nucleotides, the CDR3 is TGTGCCAGCAGCTTAGATCCTAAACCGGACTACAATGAGCAGTTCTTC. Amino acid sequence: CASSLDPKPDYNEQFF.

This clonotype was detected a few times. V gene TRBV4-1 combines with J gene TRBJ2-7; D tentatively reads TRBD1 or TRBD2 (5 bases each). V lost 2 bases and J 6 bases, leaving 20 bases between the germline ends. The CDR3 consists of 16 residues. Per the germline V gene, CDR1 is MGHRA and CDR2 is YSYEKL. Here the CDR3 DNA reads TGCGCCAGCAGCCAAACTGCGGTAGAGGGTGGGGGCGAGCAGTACTTC. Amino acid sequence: CASSQTAVEGGGEQYF.

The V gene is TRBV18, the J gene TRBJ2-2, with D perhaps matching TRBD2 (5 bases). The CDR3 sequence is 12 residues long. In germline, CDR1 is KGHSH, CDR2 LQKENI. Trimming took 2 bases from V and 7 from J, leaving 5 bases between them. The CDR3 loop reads CASSPGGGELFF. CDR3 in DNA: TGTGCCAGCTCACCAGGAGGCGGGGAGCTGTTTTTT.

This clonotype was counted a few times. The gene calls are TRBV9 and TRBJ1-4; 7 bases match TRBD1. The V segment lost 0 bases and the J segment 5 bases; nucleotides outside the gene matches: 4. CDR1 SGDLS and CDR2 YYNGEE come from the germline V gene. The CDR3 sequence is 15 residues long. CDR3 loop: CASSVGGTVNEKLFF. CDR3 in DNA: TGTGCCAGCAGCGTAGGCGGGACAGTGAATGAAAAACTGTTTTTT.

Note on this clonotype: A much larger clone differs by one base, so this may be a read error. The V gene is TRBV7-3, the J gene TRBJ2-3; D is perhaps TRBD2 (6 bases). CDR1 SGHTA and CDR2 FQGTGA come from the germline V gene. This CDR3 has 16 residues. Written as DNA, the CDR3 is TGTGCCAGCAGCTTAACTGGAGGGACCCCCACAGATGCGCAGTATTTT. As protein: CASSLTGGTPTDAQYF.

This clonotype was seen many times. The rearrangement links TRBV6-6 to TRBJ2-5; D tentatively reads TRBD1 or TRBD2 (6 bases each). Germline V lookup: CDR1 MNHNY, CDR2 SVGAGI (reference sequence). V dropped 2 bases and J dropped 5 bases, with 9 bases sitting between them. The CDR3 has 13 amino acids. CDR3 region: CASSYRGGETQYF. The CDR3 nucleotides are TGTGCCAGCAGTTACCGAGGGGGGGAGACCCAGTACTTC.

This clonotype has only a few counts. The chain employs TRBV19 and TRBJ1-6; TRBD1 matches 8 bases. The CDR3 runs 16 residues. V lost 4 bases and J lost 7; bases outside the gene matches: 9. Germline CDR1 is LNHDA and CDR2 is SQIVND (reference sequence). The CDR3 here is CASSTPYRGKNSPLHF. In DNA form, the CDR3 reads TGTGCCAGTAGTACCCCCTACAGGGGGAAGAATTCACCCCTCCACTTT.

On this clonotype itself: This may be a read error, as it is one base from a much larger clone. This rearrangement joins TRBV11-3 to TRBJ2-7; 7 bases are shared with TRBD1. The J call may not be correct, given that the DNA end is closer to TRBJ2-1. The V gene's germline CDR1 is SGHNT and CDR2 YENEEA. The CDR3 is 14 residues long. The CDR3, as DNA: TGTGCCAGCAGCCAGAGACAGGGATCCTACGAGCAGTTCTTC. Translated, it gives CASSQRQGSYEQFF.

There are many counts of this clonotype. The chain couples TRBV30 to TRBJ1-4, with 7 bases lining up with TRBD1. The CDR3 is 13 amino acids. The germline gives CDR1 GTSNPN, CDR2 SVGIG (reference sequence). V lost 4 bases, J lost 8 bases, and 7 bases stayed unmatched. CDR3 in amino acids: CAWNGGGEEKLFF. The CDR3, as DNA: TGTGCCTGGAATGGAGGGGGCGAAGAAAAACTGTTTTTT.

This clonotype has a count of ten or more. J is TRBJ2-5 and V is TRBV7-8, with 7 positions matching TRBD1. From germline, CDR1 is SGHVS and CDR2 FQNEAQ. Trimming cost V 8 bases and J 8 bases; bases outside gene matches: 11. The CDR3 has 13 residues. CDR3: CASRYRGDITQYF. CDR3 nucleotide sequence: TGTGCCAGCCGATACAGGGGCGATATAACCCAGTACTTC.

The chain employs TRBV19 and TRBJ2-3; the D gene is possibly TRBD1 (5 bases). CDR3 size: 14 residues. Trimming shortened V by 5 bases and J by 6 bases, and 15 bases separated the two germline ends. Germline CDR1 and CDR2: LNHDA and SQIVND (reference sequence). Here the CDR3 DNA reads TGTGCCAGTAGTGCTCGACAGACTCAGGATACGCAGTATTTT. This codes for CASSARQTQDTQYF.

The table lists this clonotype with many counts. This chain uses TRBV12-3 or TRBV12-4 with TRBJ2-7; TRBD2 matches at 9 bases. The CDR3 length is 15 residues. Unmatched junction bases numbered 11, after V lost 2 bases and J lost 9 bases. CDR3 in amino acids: CASSLNPAGGGGQYF. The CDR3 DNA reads TGTGCCAGCAGTTTAAATCCAGCGGGAGGTGGGGGGCAGTACTTC.

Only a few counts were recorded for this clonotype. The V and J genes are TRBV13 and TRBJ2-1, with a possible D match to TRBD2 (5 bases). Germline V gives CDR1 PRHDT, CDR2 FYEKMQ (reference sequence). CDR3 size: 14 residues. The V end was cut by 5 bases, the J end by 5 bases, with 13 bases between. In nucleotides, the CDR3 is TGTGCCAGCAGCGACGGCGAGGGCCACAATGAGCAGTTCTTC. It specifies CASSDGEGHNEQFF.

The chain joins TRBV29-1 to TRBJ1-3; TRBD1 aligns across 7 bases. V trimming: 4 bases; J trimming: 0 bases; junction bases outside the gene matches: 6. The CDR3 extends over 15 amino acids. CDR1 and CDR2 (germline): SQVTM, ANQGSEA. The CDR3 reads CSVGGQSYSGNTIYF. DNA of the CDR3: TGCAGCGTTGGGGGACAGAGTTACTCTGGAAACACCATATATTTT. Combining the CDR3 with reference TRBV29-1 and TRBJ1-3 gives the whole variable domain SAVISQKPSRDICQRGTSLTIQCQVDSQVTMMFWYRQQPGQSLTLIATANQGSEATYESGFVIDKFPISRPNLTFSTLTVSNMSPEDSSIYLCSVGGQSYSGNTIYFGEGSWLTVV.

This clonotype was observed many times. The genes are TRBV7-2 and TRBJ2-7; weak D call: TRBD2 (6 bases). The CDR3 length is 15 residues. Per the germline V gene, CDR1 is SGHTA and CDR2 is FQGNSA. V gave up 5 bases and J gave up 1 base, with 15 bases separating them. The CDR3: CASSGRGLQSYEQYF. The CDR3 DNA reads TGTGCCAGCAGCGGGAGAGGACTACAATCCTACGAGCAGTACTTC.

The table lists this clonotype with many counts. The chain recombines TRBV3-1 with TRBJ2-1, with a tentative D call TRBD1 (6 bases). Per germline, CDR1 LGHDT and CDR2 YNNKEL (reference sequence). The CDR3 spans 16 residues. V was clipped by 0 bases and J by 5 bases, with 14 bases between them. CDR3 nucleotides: TGTGCCAGCAGCCAAGATGTGAGGGGGAAAAACAATGAGCAGTTCTTC. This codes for CASSQDVRGKNNEQFF.

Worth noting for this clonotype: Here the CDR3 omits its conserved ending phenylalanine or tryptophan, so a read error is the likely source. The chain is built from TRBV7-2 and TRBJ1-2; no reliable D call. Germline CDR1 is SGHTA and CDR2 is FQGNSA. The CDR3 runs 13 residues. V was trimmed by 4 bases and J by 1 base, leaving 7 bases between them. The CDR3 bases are TGTGCCAGCAGCTCACACATTAACTATGGCTACACCTTG. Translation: CASSSHINYGYTL.

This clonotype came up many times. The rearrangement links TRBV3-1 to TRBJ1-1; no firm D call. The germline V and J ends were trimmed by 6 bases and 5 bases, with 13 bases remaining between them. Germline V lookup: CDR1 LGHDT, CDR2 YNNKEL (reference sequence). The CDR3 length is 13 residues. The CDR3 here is CASSARGMTEAFF. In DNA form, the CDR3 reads TGTGCCAGCAGTGCGAGAGGGATGACTGAAGCTTTCTTT. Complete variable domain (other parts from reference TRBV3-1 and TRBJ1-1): DTAVSQTPKYLVTQMGNDKSIKCEQNLGHDTMYWYKQDSKKFLKIMFSYNNKELIINETVPNRFSPKSPDKAHLNLHINSLELGDSAVYFCASSARGMTEAFFGQGTRLTVV.

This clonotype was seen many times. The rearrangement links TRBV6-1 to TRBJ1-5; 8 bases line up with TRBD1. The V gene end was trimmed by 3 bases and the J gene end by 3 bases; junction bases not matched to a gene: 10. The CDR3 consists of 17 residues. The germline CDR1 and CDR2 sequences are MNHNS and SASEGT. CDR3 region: CASSDRVGTGHNQPQHF. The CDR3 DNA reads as TGTGCCAGCAGTGATCGCGTGGGGACAGGCCACAATCAGCCCCAGCATTTT.

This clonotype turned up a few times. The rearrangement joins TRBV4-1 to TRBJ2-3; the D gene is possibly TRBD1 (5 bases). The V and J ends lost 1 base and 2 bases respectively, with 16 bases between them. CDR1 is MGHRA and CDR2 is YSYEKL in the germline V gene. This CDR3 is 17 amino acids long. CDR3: CASSQGGTQGYTDTQYF. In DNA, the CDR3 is TGCGCCAGCAGCCAAGGTGGAACTCAGGGTTACACAGATACGCAGTATTTT.

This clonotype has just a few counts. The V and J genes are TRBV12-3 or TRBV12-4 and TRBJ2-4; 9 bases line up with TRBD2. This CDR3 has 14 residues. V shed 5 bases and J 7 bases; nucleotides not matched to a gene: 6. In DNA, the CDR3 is TGTGCCAGCAGTCCAAGCGGGAGGTTCAACATTCAGTACTTC. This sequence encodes CASSPSGRFNIQYF.

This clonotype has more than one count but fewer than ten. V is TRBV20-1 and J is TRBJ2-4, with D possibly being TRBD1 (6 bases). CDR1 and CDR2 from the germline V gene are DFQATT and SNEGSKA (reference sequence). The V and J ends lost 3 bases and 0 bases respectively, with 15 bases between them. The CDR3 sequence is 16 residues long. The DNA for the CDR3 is TGCAGTGCTAGCGGACAGACGGACATAGCCAAAAACATTCAGTACTTC. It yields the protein CSASGQTDIAKNIQYF.

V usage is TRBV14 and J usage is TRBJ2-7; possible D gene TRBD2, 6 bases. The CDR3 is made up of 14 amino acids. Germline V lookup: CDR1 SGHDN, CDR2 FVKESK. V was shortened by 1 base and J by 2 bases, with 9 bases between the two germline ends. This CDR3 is CASSQVSGPYEQYF. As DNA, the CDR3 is TGTGCCAGCAGCCAAGTTAGCGGACCCTACGAGCAGTACTTC.

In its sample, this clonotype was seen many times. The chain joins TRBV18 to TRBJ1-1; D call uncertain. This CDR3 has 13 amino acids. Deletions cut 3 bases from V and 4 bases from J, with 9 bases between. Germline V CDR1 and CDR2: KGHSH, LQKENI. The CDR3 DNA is TGTGCCAGCTCACCTGACACCGGCACTGAAGCTTTCTTT. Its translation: CASSPDTGTEAFF.

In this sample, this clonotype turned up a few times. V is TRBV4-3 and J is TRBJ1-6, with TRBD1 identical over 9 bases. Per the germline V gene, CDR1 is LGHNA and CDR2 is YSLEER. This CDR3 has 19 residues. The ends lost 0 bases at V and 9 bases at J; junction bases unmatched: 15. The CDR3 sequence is CASSQDPPPLTGGSSPLHF. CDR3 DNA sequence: TGCGCCAGCAGCCAAGATCCCCCGCCCTTGACAGGGGGTTCTTCACCCCTCCACTTT.